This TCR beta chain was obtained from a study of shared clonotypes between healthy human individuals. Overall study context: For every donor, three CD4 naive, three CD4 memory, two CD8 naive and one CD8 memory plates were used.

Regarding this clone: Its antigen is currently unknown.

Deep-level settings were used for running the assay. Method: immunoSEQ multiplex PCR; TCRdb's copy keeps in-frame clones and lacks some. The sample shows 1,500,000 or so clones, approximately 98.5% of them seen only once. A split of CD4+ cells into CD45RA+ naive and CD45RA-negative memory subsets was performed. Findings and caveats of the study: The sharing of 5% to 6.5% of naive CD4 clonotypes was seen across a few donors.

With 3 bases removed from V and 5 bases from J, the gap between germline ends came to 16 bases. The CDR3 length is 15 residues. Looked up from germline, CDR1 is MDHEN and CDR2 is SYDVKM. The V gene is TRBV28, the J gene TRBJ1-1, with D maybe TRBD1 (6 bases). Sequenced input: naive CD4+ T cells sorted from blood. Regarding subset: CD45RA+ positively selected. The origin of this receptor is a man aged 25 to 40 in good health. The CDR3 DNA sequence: TGTGCCAGCAGTTTCCAACAGGGTGTCAGGACTGAAGCTTTCTTT. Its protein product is CASSFQQGVRTEAFF.